These 4 T cell receptor beta chains were sequenced from one sample in a study of shared clonotypes between healthy human individuals. TCRdb's table, derived via immunoSEQ multiplex PCR, lists solely in-frame clones and lacks some. The sample yields roughly 2,000,000 clones, around 93% seen once. CD45RO-negative cells were positively selected for CCR7, leaving out terminally differentiated effector memory CD45RA+ cells. The sample comprised naive CD8+ T cells from PBMCs. The source of these receptors is a man aged 18 to 29 in good health. Some clones in this sample may be carry-over from other donors' samples.

The chain couples TRBV4-1 to TRBJ2-7; D possibly uses TRBD1 or TRBD2 (5 bases each). The CDR3 is 15 amino acids. CDR1 and CDR2 (germline): MGHRA, YSYEKL. V was clipped by 1 base and J by 1 base, with 11 bases between them. The CDR3 bases are TGCGCCAGCAGCCAAGCGAGGGGCGCGTCCTACGAGCAGTACTTC. It yields the protein CASSQARGASYEQYF.

V usage is TRBV27 and J usage is TRBJ2-3, with a possible D match to TRBD2 (7 bases). Trimming cost V 5 bases and J 4 bases, with 25 bases left between them. Germline V CDR1 and CDR2: MNHEY, SMNVEV (reference sequence). The CDR3 loop spans 18 amino acids. For the CDR3, the DNA is TGTGCCAGCAGTGGGGGGCCTCCTGGCGCGGGGGCGGCAGATACGCAGTATTTT. Translation: CASSGGPPGAGAADTQYF.

The V gene is TRBV28, the J gene TRBJ2-1, with TRBD2 matching 7 bases. The V gene's germline CDR1 is MDHEN and CDR2 SYDVKM. Unmatched junction bases numbered 6, after V lost 5 bases and J lost 8 bases. This CDR3 is built from 13 residues. CDR3 sequence: CASSTRLADEQFF. The CDR3 DNA follows: TGTGCCAGCAGTACTAGGCTAGCGGATGAGCAGTTCTTC.

The CDR3 nucleotides are TGTGCCAGCAGCAATCGACTAGCGGGAGCGCGGCTCAATGAGCAGTTCTTC. Protein: CASSNRLAGARLNEQFF. V and J are TRBV7-9 and TRBJ2-1, with 12 positions matching TRBD2. The CDR3 spans 17 residues. Germline CDR1 is SEHNR and CDR2 is FQNEAQ (reference sequence). V lost 5 bases, J lost 6 bases, and 11 bases stayed unmatched.